The next 11 T cell receptor beta chains were all read from a single sample in a study of cytomegalovirus exposure and HLA in healthy donors. Sequencing was performed with immunoSEQ multiplex PCR; in TCRdb, only in-frame clones are kept and a portion is missing. Of about 330,000 clones in the sample, about 85% were seen once. Material for sequencing was PBMCs. The source is a woman under 40 in good health and CMV-seropositive.

The rearrangement joins TRBV6-6 to TRBJ2-7, with a weak D call TRBD1 (6 bases). The length of the CDR3 is 15 residues. Deletions cut 7 bases from V and 2 bases from J, with 18 bases between. CDR1 MNHNY and CDR2 SVGAGI come from the germline V gene (reference sequence). In DNA form, the CDR3 reads TGTGCCAGCACCGCGGCCGACAGGACCCCCTACGAGCAGTACTTC. This sequence encodes CASTAADRTPYEQYF.

The rearrangement uses TRBV9 and TRBJ1-5, with TRBD1 identical over 7 bases. Germline-derived CDR1 and CDR2 are SGDLS and YYNGEE. Trimming at V came to 4 bases and at J to 7 bases, leaving 11 bases not matched to a gene. The CDR3 runs to 15 residues. The DNA for the CDR3 is TGTGCCAGCAGCTTAACAGGGGAGTCGTACCAGCCCCAGCATTTT. Translation gives CASSLTGESYQPQHF.

The chain recombines TRBV9 with TRBJ1-1; TRBD1 matches at 7 bases. Losses at the gene ends were 3 bases for V and 3 bases for J; bases not matched to a gene: 11. This CDR3 region has 16 residues. In germline, CDR1 is SGDLS, CDR2 YYNGEE. The CDR3 reads CASSGRAQGKDTEAFF. For the CDR3, the DNA is TGTGCCAGCAGCGGCCGAGCACAGGGGAAGGACACTGAAGCTTTCTTT. The full variable domain, with the rest looked up from reference TRBV9 and TRBJ1-1, is DSGVTQTPKHLITATGQRVTLRCSPRSGDLSVYWYQQSLDQGLQFLIQYYNGEERAKGNILERFSAQQFPDLHSELNLSSLELGDSALYFCASSGRAQGKDTEAFFGQGTRLTVV.

A single count supports this clone. For the CDR3, the DNA is TGTGCCAGCACCCCCAGCACCTTAAACTATGGCTACACCTTC. It codes for CASTPSTLNYGYTF. J is TRBJ1-2 and V is TRBV6-6; unclear D gene. The CDR3 runs to 14 residues. Trimming cost V 7 bases and J 2 bases, with 14 bases left between them. CDR1 and CDR2 (germline): MNHNY, SVGAGI (reference sequence).

The J gene is TRBJ2-7, the V gene TRBV5-6, with no clear D. Per germline, CDR1 SGHDT and CDR2 YYEEEE. The CDR3 runs to 13 residues. Trimming shortened V by 0 bases and J by 5 bases, and 9 bases separated the two germline ends. This CDR3 reads CASSLAVAHEQYF. In nucleotides, the CDR3 is TGTGCCAGCAGCTTGGCGGTAGCCCACGAGCAGTACTTC. The full variable domain, in which reference TRBV5-6 and TRBJ2-7 provide the parts outside the CDR3, is DAGVTQSPTHLIKTRGQQVTLRCSPKSGHDTVSWYQQALGQGPQFIFQYYEEEERQRGNFPDRFSGHQFPNYSSELNVNALLLGDSALYLCASSLAVAHEQYFGPGTRLTVT.

The V and J genes are TRBV30 and TRBJ1-5, with a tentative D call TRBD1 (5 bases). The germline gives CDR1 GTSNPN, CDR2 SVGIG (reference sequence). V shed 1 base and J shed 6 bases, with 7 bases lying between them. The CDR3 is made up of 12 amino acids. CDR3 nucleotide sequence: TGTGCCTGGAGTGGTGGGACTCAGCCCCAGCATTTT. As protein: CAWSGGTQPQHF.

The chain recombines TRBV14 with TRBJ1-2, with no clear D. This CDR3 spans 14 amino acids. The V gene's germline CDR1 is SGHDN and CDR2 FVKESK. Trimming removed 4 bases from V and 4 bases from J, with 13 bases in between. CDR3 residues: CASSPGRNPYGYTF. CDR3 nucleotides: TGTGCCAGCAGCCCGGGCAGGAACCCCTATGGCTACACCTTC.

The chain links TRBV11-2 to TRBJ2-7; TRBD1 might be the D (6 bases). The ends were cut back, 1 base at V and 2 bases at J, with 12 bases in the middle. The germline CDR1 and CDR2 sequences are SGHAT and FQNNGV. This CDR3 has 15 residues. Written as DNA, the CDR3 is TGTGCCAGCAGCTTAGCTATAGGACAGACCTACGAGCAGTACTTC. The encoded protein is CASSLAIGQTYEQYF.

The genes are TRBV4-1 and TRBJ2-6; D is perhaps TRBD1 (5 bases). The germline V gene encodes CDR1 MGHRA and CDR2 YSYEKL. The CDR3 totals 18 residues. The V end was cut by 1 base, the J end by 3 bases, with 16 bases between. The DNA for the CDR3 is TGCGCCAGCAGCCAAGTTCAAGAAGGGGTACTTGGGGCCAACGTCCTGACTTTC. Translating it yields CASSQVQEGVLGANVLTF.

The V gene is TRBV7-2, the J gene TRBJ1-5, with no clear D. The CDR3 contains 14 residues. Trimming left V 2 bases short and J 3 bases short, with 8 bases between. Germline CDR1 is SGHTA and CDR2 is FQGNSA. Here the CDR3 DNA reads TGTGCCAGCAGCTTAAAGCCGAACAATCAGCCCCAGCATTTT. Its translation: CASSLKPNNQPQHF.

The CDR3 loop reads CATSRGYPWLFF. The CDR3 bases are TGTGCCACCAGCAGAGGCTATCCCTGGCTGTTCTTC. The chain employs TRBV15 and TRBJ2-1; D gene unclear. Germline lookup yields CDR1 LNHNV and CDR2 YYDKDF (reference sequence). This CDR3 spans 12 amino acids. The V end was cut by 1 base, the J end by 15 bases, with 13 bases between.